Here is one TCR beta chain with its context. The antigen this receptor binds is unknown. The sample holds no much larger clone one base away, and base qualities are not on file. This sample was taken from a study of cytomegalovirus exposure and HLA in healthy donors (dated by TCRdb to the late 2010s). Context from the whole study: According to an earlier analysis of 587 of the donors, about 180 million T cells yielded roughly 110 million unique TCR beta sequences and around 280 Gb of sequence data. Roughly 300 gigabases of sequencing data and approximately 91 million unique TCR sequences made up an early release that covered several hundred HLA-typed donors. Of the 350 to 400 genotyped donors, roughly 85% fell in the genetic ancestry cluster associated with self-reported Caucasian donors. The study aimed to test whether signatures of past pathogen exposure could be identified by cataloging public T cell receptors. The T cell repertoires of under 700 subjects were profiled by immunosequencing and related to cytomegalovirus serostatus. In addition to the first cohort of around 670 subjects, a separate validation cohort of approximately 110 different subjects was used. High-throughput TCR immunosequencing, statistical association of individual TCRs with disease status, and machine learning were combined to predict cytomegalovirus infection status. In a later analysis, previously published TCR beta repertoires from 666 donors were re-analyzed and high-resolution HLA genotyping was added so that TCR occurrence patterns could be studied. Rather than using new phenotypic data, the later analysis identified candidate immune exposures from TCR beta sequences and from how often those sequences occurred across donors. An earlier analysis of 587 of the donors used high-throughput TCR beta sequencing to judge whether each TCR beta V gene segment behaved as functional or pseudogenic. Donor age, sex, ethnicity and CMV serostatus were compiled together with the repertoire data. A later genetic analysis used genome-wide SNP genotypes for about three fifths of the 666 donors, treating that subset as a discovery cohort. Every discovery cohort repertoire had been produced on one sequencing platform. Both class I and class II loci were covered by HLA typing, at four-digit resolution. Typing coverage varied by locus: roughly 620-640 donors for A, B, C, DRB1 and DQB1; approximately 560 for DQA1; about 600 for DPA1; 450 to 480 for DPB1. Because of strong linkage in the cohort, roughly five DR-DQ haplotypes were treated as single units for association and clustering. On average, around 230,000 unique TCR beta nucleotide sequences were sequenced per donor among roughly 430 genotyped donors of the cohort, with roughly 18% of those sequences being non-productive.

The cohort comprised fewer than 750 healthy bone marrow donors. All cohort members were sampled while nominally healthy, although unrecorded immune exposures were likely present. The donor tested CMV seronegative, placing the donor among the 350 or so seronegative members of the cohort. Every donor gave a peripheral blood sample, and the peripheral blood mononuclear cells from that sample were used for TCR beta sequencing. The Qiagen DNeasy Blood Extraction Kit was used to extract genomic DNA from the blood cell samples. The library relied on the immunoSEQ multiplex PCR assay. A mixture of 60 forward primers for TCR Vbeta segments and 13 reverse primers for TCR Jbeta segments was used in the multiplex PCR. The CDR3 region of rearranged TCR beta genes was amplified from genomic DNA with a multiplex PCR assay. Amplified TCR beta libraries were sequenced as 87-base-pair reads on the Illumina HiSeq System. In the original analysis: A later analysis tallied 75 million to 95 million unique TCR beta chains across the 666 repertoires, and approximately 11 million of those chains were shared by two or more donors. To remove PCR and sequencing errors, raw reads were error-corrected and collapsed into unique sequences using a nearest-neighbor algorithm that merged closely related sequences. To assign V, D and J gene segments, CDR3 sequences were aligned to IMGT reference sequences. For a sequence to be retained, a match of at least six nucleotides to both a V gene segment and a J gene segment was required. A rearrangement counted as productive if the CDR3 had no stop codons and remained in frame with V and J, and every other rearrangement counted as non-productive. Following IMGT convention, CDR3 was defined as the stretch from the second conserved V-encoded cysteine up to the conserved J-encoded phenylalanine. The earlier analysis of about 530 of the donors excluded any sequence lacking an unambiguous match to a single V gene segment. An earlier analysis of several hundred of the donors called V segments functional above 56.7% productive rearrangements and segregating when the between-donor standard deviation exceeded 5%. A statistical classification framework was built for diagnosing cytomegalovirus status from the catalog of TCR beta chain sequences. In a later analysis, TCR nucleotide sequences were compared against IMGT/GENE-DB human TR gene sequences so that V and J genes could be assigned. A later analysis assigned CDR3 sequences and most-parsimonious VDJ recombination scenarios with the TCRdist pipeline. In a later analysis, every TCR beta chain was defined by the combination of its CDR3 amino acid sequence and its V-gene family, and reads without a unique V-gene family were dropped. A later analysis removed several hundred highly shared, low-generation-probability nucleotide sequences to deal with suspected cross-contamination and a sequencing artifact. In a later analysis, a clonal expansion index was calculated for each public chain from normalized within-repertoire ranks of inferred template counts. In a later analysis, generation probabilities were computed with a VDJ recombination model fitted to out-of-frame rearrangements, and the resulting probabilities were checked against IGoR. A later analysis scored TCR-TCR, TCR-HLA and TCR-CMV co-occurrence with hypergeometric tests, applying a repertoire-size bias correction to TCR pairs. To estimate false discovery rates, a later analysis permuted the HLA or CMV assignments 20 times. A later analysis grouped co-occurring TCRs with DBSCAN, adding TCRdist sequence similarity when clustering within HLA-allele-positive subsets. Repertoires with fewer than 30,000 or more than 120,000 public chains were left out of co-occurrence clustering, as were five repertoires with anomalous nucleotide sharing. TCRdb re-hosts the immuneACCESS table, in-frame sequences only. Its copies lack some clones; in the studies checked, an unresolved V gene accounts for under half of them, and the cause for the rest is not known. V and J calls plus clone size are reproduced from that table; the DNA served to infer D and trimming. The sample includes roughly 160,000 clones, with around 81% observed a single time. The top ten clones comprise over 10% of the sample.

Points the paper makes about the study in general: A further reported finding was that TCR beta sequences accurately predicted the HLA-A and HLA-B alleles for most subjects in the first cohort. Compared with equally common non-associated chains, HLA-associated TCR beta chains in a later analysis were more clonally expanded and had lower generation probabilities. In a later analysis, the rate of TCR association differed among HLA loci, with DRB1 alleles having the most associated TCRs and HLA-C alleles having the fewest. Only TCR beta chains were sequenced in this cohort, and the absence of alpha or paired-chain data limited detectable features. Most TCR sequences were observed very rarely across donors, whereas some public TCRs were present in many individuals. In a later genetic analysis, a missense DCLRE1C variant was associated with V-gene and J-gene trimming of TCR beta chains, and the association was replicated in an independent cohort. Presence/absence analyses assumed roughly uniform sequencing depth across donors, an assumption that may not hold. A later analysis associated 15,000 to 20,000 TCR beta sequences with specific HLA alleles at a false discovery rate of 0.05. A cluster of highly shared sequence variants was judged likely to represent a technical artifact of the sequencing pipeline. In a later genetic analysis, fewer N-insertions in productive TCRs were reported among donors in an Asian-associated ancestry cluster than the roughly 640-donor mean. The only immune exposure information available for the cohort was CMV serostatus. A few of the identified cytomegalovirus-associated TCR beta chains were confirmed in vitro to be specific for cytomegalovirus antigens. An earlier analysis of 587 of the donors showed that most TCR beta V segments appeared in productive rearrangements either about 87% or about 30% of the time, which broadly matched IMGT annotations. Cytomegalovirus status was reported to be diagnosed by the classifier with high specificity and sensitivity in both the original and validation cohorts. Some IMGT-functional V segments, including TRBV6-2 and TRBV6-3, could not be distinguished by the 87-base-pair reads and were therefore excluded. Correlated functional status among segregating V segments might reflect linkage disequilibrium, but an unknown experimental factor could not be ruled out. The authors suggested that the approach could potentially be generalized to other disease states and immunological phenotypes. Several of the top co-occurrence clusters appeared to be linked to parvovirus B19, influenza, CMV and Epstein-Barr virus, according to a later analysis. When HLA alleles, especially DR and DQ, strongly co-occurred, attributing TCR associations to individual alleles was difficult. The study gave a list of roughly 150 TCR beta chains associated with cytomegalovirus. Because counts were too low, more than 15 rarely observed V segments, including chromosome 9 orphons, were left out of the earlier analysis of 500 to 650 of the donors. Because HLA typing was missing for some donors at each locus, association tests included only the typed subset. According to a later analysis, most CMV-associated TCR beta chains appeared to be HLA-restricted, and the HLA associations seemed to be driven largely by CMV exposure.

The germline V gene yields MNHNS for CDR1 and SASEGT for CDR2. V and J are trimmed by 7 bases and 3 bases, and the gene matches miss 7 bases of the junction. The CDR3 numbers 14 residues from cysteine through phenylalanine. CDR3 DNA is the only sequence kept; it has 42 bases, read in frame from the first base. This sequence was found in a woman aged 45-59 years in good health and CMV-seronegative. The sequencing sample was made of PBMCs. The sequence is built from TRBV6-1 and TRBJ1-1; 8 nucleotides in the junction match TRBD1. For the CDR3, the sequence is CASTTQGGYTEAFF. The DNA sequence is as follows: TGTGCCAGCACCACACAGGGGGGGTACACTGAAGCTTTCTTT.